The 2 T cell receptor beta chains given below trace back to one sample, sequenced in a study of spatial heterogeneity in lung cancer. One entry per CDR3 protein results from TCRdb running MiXCR on the 5' RACE reads. The sample consists of roughly 18,000 distinct CDR3 sequences, 7% to 7.5% of them appearing once. Indicated time point: sample taken at primary tumor resection. For these TCRs, the target antigens are not known. Study-level findings and limits: Counts that tracked tumor mutation counts were those of expanded intratumoral alpha and beta TCRs.

The specimen was lung tumor tissue, collected at surgery. Receptors originate from a female donor with early-stage non-small cell lung cancer.

This rearrangement joins TRBV29-1 to TRBJ1-5, with 9 bases fitting TRBD1. V lost 8 bases and J lost 5; bases outside the gene matches: 7. CDR1 is SQVTM, CDR2 ANQGSEA, per germline. The CDR3 is 13 residues long. The CDR3, as DNA: TGCAGCTACGGGACAGGGACCGATCAGCCCCAGCATTTT. This sequence encodes CSYGTGTDQPQHF.

Judged by abundance, this clonotype is medium-sized (0.01 to 0.1%). V is TRBV5-1 and J is TRBJ2-7, with 9 bases matching TRBD2. V lost 0 bases, J lost 3 bases, and 4 bases stayed unmatched. The CDR3 totals 15 residues. Germline CDR1 and CDR2: SGHRS and YFSETQ. The CDR3 region is CASSLDSGGHYEQYF. Written as DNA, the CDR3 is TGCGCCAGCAGCTTGGATAGCGGGGGCCACTACGAGCAGTACTTC.